This record concerns one TCR beta chain sequence. Libraries were prepared by immunoSEQ multiplex PCR; TCRdb keeps only in-frame clonotypes and omits some of them. The sample contains approximately 84,000 clones, almost 90% of which appear only once. This sample is part of a study of blood T cell repertoires in COVID-19. This CDR3 is built from 19 residues. The trim removed 3 bases at V and 4 bases at J, leaving 19 bases unmatched. Germline V gene data show CDR1 as KGHSH and CDR2 as LQKENI. The sequence was collected from a human donor with active COVID-19. The donor label of this sample is uncertain. The sequencing input was peripheral blood. The chain has TRBV18 and TRBJ1-1, with TRBD1 matching 8 bases. This CDR3 reads CASSPLAARTGSRSTEAFF. The CDR3 region has the DNA TGTGCCAGCTCACCGCTCGCAGCCAGGACAGGGAGTCGTAGCACTGAAGCTTTCTTT.